The T cell receptor (beta chain) under discussion was sequenced for a study of shared clonotypes between healthy human individuals. Terminally differentiated effector memory CD45RA+ cells were excluded from the naive CD8 cells, which were CD45RO-negative and positively selected for CCR7. A word on this clone: No antigen is known for it.

Germline V gives CDR1 LNHDA, CDR2 SQIVND (reference sequence). V was pared by 7 bases and J by 4 bases, with 13 bases between. The CDR3 runs 13 residues. Points from the study as a whole: Even with large depth, rarefaction showed that sorted-subset sequencing was incomplete.

Produced via immunoSEQ multiplex PCR; TCRdb's table is partial and in-frame only. The repertoire holds around 2.1 million clones, with 93% as singletons. Sequencing used naive CD8+ T cells from PBMCs. This sequence was found in a young man in good health. Some clones in this sample may be carry-over from other donors' samples. V and J are TRBV19 and TRBJ1-1; D is possibly TRBD1 (6 bases). This chain's CDR3 is CASTGGASTEAFF. DNA for the CDR3: TGTGCCAGTACTGGGGGGGCTAGCACTGAAGCTTTCTTT.